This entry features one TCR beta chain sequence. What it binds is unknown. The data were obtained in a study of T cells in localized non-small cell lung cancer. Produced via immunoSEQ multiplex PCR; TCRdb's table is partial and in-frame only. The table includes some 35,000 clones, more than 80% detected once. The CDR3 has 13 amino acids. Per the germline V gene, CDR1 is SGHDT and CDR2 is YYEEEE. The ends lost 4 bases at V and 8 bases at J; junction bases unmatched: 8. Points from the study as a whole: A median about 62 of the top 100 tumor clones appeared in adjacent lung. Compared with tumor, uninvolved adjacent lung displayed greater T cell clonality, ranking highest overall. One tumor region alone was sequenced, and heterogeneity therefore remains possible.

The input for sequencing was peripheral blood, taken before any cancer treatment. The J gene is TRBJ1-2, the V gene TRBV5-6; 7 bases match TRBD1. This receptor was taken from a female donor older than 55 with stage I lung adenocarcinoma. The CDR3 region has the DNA TGTGCCAGCAGCCAGGACAGGCAATGGGGCTACACCTTC. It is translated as CASSQDRQWGYTF.